What follows describes a single T cell receptor (beta chain). This sample was included in a study of shared clonotypes between healthy human individuals. The CDR3 has 16 residues. The ends were cut back, 7 bases at V and 0 bases at J, with 16 bases in the middle. The germline V gene encodes CDR1 MDHEN and CDR2 SYDVKM. Measured with immunoSEQ multiplex PCR; TCRdb has only the in-frame clones, and not every one. Found here are under 1,100,000 clones, approximately 80% of them singletons; the top ten hold 0.55% to 0.7%. J is TRBJ2-1 and V is TRBV28; D is unresolved. Input material: memory CD4+ T cells from PBMCs. The subset was: CD45RA-negative fraction. The receptor comes from a man between 18 and 29 years old in good health. Some clones in this sample may be carry-over from other donors' samples. The CDR3 region has the DNA TGTGCCAGCAAGTCGACTCTTCCTTCCTCCTACAATGAGCAGTTCTTC. This translates into CASKSTLPSSYNEQFF.